This passage covers 32 T cell receptor beta chains from one sample sequenced in a study of regulatory T cells in long-lasting Graves disease (dated by TCRdb to 2020 to 2023). Taken with the paper, the label for time point translates to: newly diagnosed GD, antithyroid drugs for less than 3 months. RNA was extracted from PBMCs in TRIzol for both TCR sequencing and RNA sequencing. Receptor libraries were prepared by multiplex PCR. The sequencer listed for this sample is Illumina HiSeq 4000. CDR3 regions were amplified by Arm-PCR with iRepertoire HTBI primers to construct TCR beta libraries. The public sequencing data were trimmed at Q25 with fastp and processed into clonotypes with MiXCR by TCRdb, which kept only in-frame beta chains. CDR3 protein duplicates are merged, each entry listing the most common genes and DNA. The sample table shows approximately 360,000 distinct CDR3 sequences, and over 9.5% are seen once. The ten biggest clones cover around 18% of the sample.

The sample also formed part of further work on T cells in Graves' hyperthyroidism and ophthalmopathy.

Sequencing used peripheral blood mononuclear cells (PBMCs), obtained at new diagnosis, from a patient treated with antithyroid drugs. These receptors all come from a woman in her late teens or twenties with Graves disease. Donor details come from another sample of the same person, matched by shared clones.

Ten or more counts support this clonotype. The rearrangement links TRBV2 to TRBJ2-5, with 12 bases matching TRBD2. Germline V CDR1 and CDR2: SNHLY, FYNNEI. The CDR3 extends over 17 amino acids. Unmatched junction bases numbered 9, after V lost 6 bases and J lost 1 base. This chain's CDR3 is CASSGMGLAGRQETQYF. CDR3 nucleotide sequence: TGTGCCAGCAGCGGGATGGGACTAGCGGGCCGCCAAGAGACCCAGTACTTC. Full variable domain (remainder filled in from reference TRBV2 and TRBJ2-5): EPEVTQTPSHQVTQMGQEVILRCVPISNHLYFYWYRQILGQKVEFLVSFYNNEISEKSEIFDDQFSVERPDGSNFTLKIRSTKLEDSAMYFCASSGMGLAGRQETQYFGPGTRLLVL.

This clonotype was seen repeatedly, ten times or more. The rearrangement joins TRBV12-3 or TRBV12-4 to TRBJ1-5; D possibly corresponds to TRBD1 (5 bases). Trimming cost V 5 bases and J 9 bases, with 17 bases left between them. The CDR3 is made up of 14 amino acids. CDR3 sequence: CASSIRDGIRPQHF. The DNA of the CDR3 is TGTGCCAGCAGTATCCGGGACGGAATTCGGCCCCAGCATTTT.

On this clonotype: A read error may explain this, as a much larger clone is one base away. The chain is built from TRBV2 and TRBJ2-5, with TRBD2 as a possible D gene (6 bases). The V end was cut by 8 bases, the J end by 4 bases, with 26 bases between. The CDR3 sequence is 17 residues long. Germline CDR1 is SNHLY and CDR2 is FYNNEI. The CDR3 DNA sequence: TGTGCCAGCGGTGCCCATTACCTGTCTCGGCGGGGAGAGACCCAGTACTTC. Encoded protein: CASGAHYLSRRGETQYF.

This clonotype was seen at least ten times. This chain links TRBV7-8 with TRBJ1-5; the D is unclear. CDR3 size: 15 residues. The V end was cut by 0 bases, the J end by 6 bases, with 12 bases between. Germline V gives CDR1 SGHVS, CDR2 FQNEAQ. CDR3 amino acids: CASSLAGSDAQPQHF. The CDR3 region has the DNA TGTGCCAGCAGCTTAGCTGGGTCGGATGCTCAGCCCCAGCATTTT.

This clonotype was seen ten or more times. The rearrangement joins TRBV7-9 to TRBJ2-3; D is uncertain. The V and J ends lost 5 bases and 0 bases respectively, with 9 bases between them. The CDR3 covers 14 residues. The germline V gene has CDR1 SEHNR and CDR2 FQNEAQ (reference sequence). The CDR3 nucleotides read TGTGCCAGCAGCCCTTCGATCAGCACAGATACGCAGTATTTT. This sequence encodes CASSPSISTDTQYF.

This clonotype was counted ten times or more. The rearrangement joins TRBV28 to TRBJ1-1; D not certain. The CDR3 covers 15 residues. With 6 bases removed from V and 0 bases from J, the gap between germline ends came to 14 bases. Germline loops: CDR1 MDHEN, CDR2 SYDVKM. The CDR3 DNA reads as TGTGCCAGCAGGGAACTCAGAGTAATGAACACTGAAGCTTTCTTT. Protein: CASRELRVMNTEAFF.

In this sample, this clonotype turned up many times. The rearrangement uses TRBV12-3 or TRBV12-4 and TRBJ2-1, with 8 bases aligning to TRBD1. This CDR3 contains 15 residues. V dropped 3 bases and J dropped 4; count of bases not matched to a gene: 5. CDR3 coding DNA: TGTGCCAGCAGTTTCGGACAGGGCTGGTACAATGAGCAGTTCTTC. This codes for CASSFGQGWYNEQFF.

This clonotype was observed at least ten times. Written as DNA, the CDR3 is TGTGCCAGCAGTCCAGGGACAGGGAATAGCAATCAGCCCCAGCATTTT. Translation gives CASSPGTGNSNQPQHF. V gene TRBV12-3 or TRBV12-4 combines with J gene TRBJ1-5, with 9 positions matching TRBD1. J gave up 0 bases and V 5 bases, and 5 bases lay outside the gene matches. This CDR3 comprises 16 residues.

This clonotype turned up a few times. This CDR3 is CASSLVVGGSYNEQFF. The CDR3, as DNA: TGTGCCAGCAGCTTAGTGGTAGGGGGCTCCTACAATGAGCAGTTCTTC. This sequence joins TRBV11-2 and TRBJ2-1, with D maybe TRBD1 (6 bases). Germline V lookup: CDR1 SGHAT, CDR2 FQNNGV. This CDR3 is 16 amino acids long. The V and J ends lost 1 base and 0 bases respectively, with 10 bases between them.

Many counts were recorded for this clonotype. The rearrangement joins TRBV9 to TRBJ2-7, with 8 bases that match TRBD2. CDR1 is SGDLS, CDR2 YYNGEE, per germline. This CDR3 has 14 amino acids. Trimming removed 0 bases from V and 3 bases from J; junction bases left unmatched: 2. The CDR3 DNA reads as TGTGCCAGCAGCGTAGCGGGAGGGGACTACGAGCAGTACTTC. Translation gives CASSVAGGDYEQYF.

This clonotype has ten or more counts. J is TRBJ2-5 and V is TRBV20-1; 10 bases are a match to TRBD1. Losses at the gene ends were 3 bases for V and 6 bases for J; bases not matched to a gene: 7. The CDR3 contains 14 residues. Germline lookup yields CDR1 DFQATT and CDR2 SNEGSKA (reference sequence). The CDR3 sequence: CSASTTGGRKTQYF. DNA of the CDR3: TGCAGTGCTAGTACGACAGGGGGCAGGAAGACCCAGTACTTC.

The V call is TRBV10-2, the J call TRBJ2-7, with 13 positions matching TRBD2. CDR3 length: 15 amino acids. Germline V gives CDR1 WSHSY, CDR2 SAAADI. Trimming at V came to 3 bases and at J to 6 bases, leaving 5 bases not matched to a gene. The CDR3 DNA sequence: TGCGCCAGCAGTGACAGACTAGCGGGAGGAGCCGAGCAGTACTTC. It yields the protein CASSDRLAGGAEQYF.

This clonotype was observed a handful of times. This chain uses TRBV19 with TRBJ2-1; D possibly corresponds to TRBD2 (7 bases). Trimming pared 4 bases from V and 4 bases from J, leaving 26 bases between. CDR3 size: 19 residues. Germline V gene data show CDR1 as LNHDA and CDR2 as SQIVND (reference sequence). The CDR3 here is CASSTVIIANGGHYNEQFF. In nucleotides, the CDR3 is TGTGCCAGTAGTACGGTTATAATAGCCAACGGGGGGCATTACAATGAGCAGTTCTTC.

This clonotype was detected a few times. The rearrangement joins TRBV29-1 to TRBJ2-7, with D maybe TRBD2 (6 bases). From germline, CDR1 is SQVTM and CDR2 ANQGSEA. The CDR3 consists of 14 residues. Trimming took off 0 bases at V and 4 bases at J, with 13 bases between the two ends. CDR3 in amino acids: CSVEDLTGEYEQYF. The CDR3 DNA reads as TGCAGCGTTGAAGATTTAACGGGAGAATACGAGCAGTACTTC.

Comment on this clonotype: Since a much larger clone is just one base distant, this may be a read error. V is TRBV6-1 and J is TRBJ1-4; 8 positions agree with TRBD1. Per the germline V gene, CDR1 is MNHNS and CDR2 is SASEGT. There are 13 residues in the CDR3. The CDR3: CTSAGQAGEKLFF. As DNA, the CDR3 is TGTACCAGCGCGGGACAGGCGGGTGAAAAACTGTTTTTT.

This clonotype has a count of ten or more. This chain links TRBV29-1 with TRBJ2-1, with 9 bases identical to TRBD1. CDR3 length: 17 residues. Germline lookup yields CDR1 SQVTM and CDR2 ANQGSEA. The V gene end was trimmed by 4 bases and the J gene end by 6 bases; junction bases not matched to a gene: 16. For the CDR3, the DNA is TGCAGCGTTGTCCCGACCCCCTTTCCGGGACAGGGCAATGAGCAGTTCTTC. Translating gives CSVVPTPFPGQGNEQFF.

A few counts support this clonotype. The chain uses TRBV20-1 and TRBJ2-1, with 9 nucleotides matching TRBD2. Germline V lookup: CDR1 DFQATT, CDR2 SNEGSKA (reference sequence). With V trimmed by 2 bases and J by 3 bases, 2 bases remained unmatched. CDR3 length: 14 residues. CDR3 residues: CSARIAGVYNEQFF. The CDR3 bases are TGCAGTGCTAGAATAGCGGGAGTCTACAATGAGCAGTTCTTC.

This clonotype was observed a handful of times. Because it lacks the conserved phenylalanine or tryptophan at the end, this CDR3 is likely a read error. The gene calls are TRBV12-3 or TRBV12-4 and TRBJ2-1; D call uncertain. This CDR3 spans 13 amino acids. Between the trimmed V and J ends, which lost 2 bases and 10 bases, there was a span of 12 bases. The CDR3 DNA is TGTGCCAGCAGTTTAAGGGTGGAAACGGAGCAGTTCCTC. Its protein is CASSLRVETEQFL.

The gene calls are TRBV5-1 and TRBJ2-7; tentative D call: TRBD1 (6 bases). The CDR3 consists of 15 residues. Germline V gene sequence: CDR1 SGHRS, CDR2 YFSETQ. For the CDR3, the DNA is TGTGCCAGCAGCTTATTCGCAGGGGTTGCCTACGAGCAGTACGTC. Amino acid sequence: CASSLFAGVAYEQYV.

There are many counts of this clonotype. The rearrangement uses TRBV11-2 and TRBJ1-1; 7 bases match TRBD1. Looked up from germline, CDR1 is SGHAT and CDR2 is FQNNGV. The CDR3 runs to 21 residues. The trim removed 1 base at V and 0 bases at J, leaving 20 bases unmatched. CDR3 DNA sequence: TGTGCCAGCAGCTTAGTAGGCTTGGCAGGGGGTAGTGCGGGCTTGAACACTGAAGCTTTCTTT. Translated, it gives CASSLVGLAGGSAGLNTEAFF.

This clonotype was counted at least ten times. The chain couples TRBV9 to TRBJ2-3; 12 bases align to TRBD2. Germline CDR1 SGDLS, CDR2 YYNGEE. The CDR3 covers 18 residues. The J segment lost 2 bases and the V segment lost 0 bases, leaving 7 bases of the junction unmatched. DNA of the CDR3: TGTGCCAGCAGCGTAGATGCTAGCGGGGGGGGATTCACAGATACGCAGTATTTT. Translation: CASSVDASGGGFTDTQYF.

This clonotype showed up many times. The chain carries TRBV10-3 and TRBJ2-5; D not certain. The CDR3 has 13 residues. V was shortened by 10 bases and J by 0 bases, with 12 bases between the two germline ends. CDR1 and CDR2 (germline): ENHRY, SYGVKD. The chain's CDR3 is CATFDLYQETQYF. Here the CDR3 DNA reads TGTGCCACCTTTGACTTGTACCAAGAGACCCAGTACTTC.

A remark on this clonotype: A clone one base away is much larger, so this may be a read error. The chain links TRBV14 to TRBJ2-5; 7 bases agree with TRBD2. J gave up 11 bases and V 4 bases, and 28 bases lay outside the gene matches. This CDR3 is 19 amino acids long. Germline V gives CDR1 SGHDN, CDR2 FVKESK. In DNA, the CDR3 is TGTGCCAGCAGCCCGTCCCGGCGGGAGACAATTATCTCCTACAATGAGCAGTACTTC. Translation: CASSPSRRETIISYNEQYF.

In this sample, this clonotype turned up many times. The chain links TRBV6-5 to TRBJ2-7; 9 bases align to TRBD1. Germline V gene lookup returns CDR1 MNHEY and CDR2 SVGAGI. The CDR3 is 14 residues long. The V segment lost 3 bases and the J segment 6 bases; nucleotides outside the gene matches: 6. The CDR3 nucleotides read TGTGCCAGCAGTTATATGGGACAGGGTGGCGAGCAGTACGTC. It is translated as CASSYMGQGGEQYV.

This clonotype has at least ten counts. V is TRBV3-1 and J is TRBJ1-6; TRBD1 matches at 7 bases. CDR3 size: 14 residues. Germline loops: CDR1 LGHDT, CDR2 YNNKEL (reference sequence). The V segment lost 4 bases and the J segment 9 bases; nucleotides outside the gene matches: 6. CDR3 in DNA: TGTGCCAGCAGCCTAGGGACAGTGAGTTCACCCCTCCACTTT. It specifies CASSLGTVSSPLHF.

The sample holds many counts of this clonotype. This chain connects TRBV10-1 to TRBJ1-1; D unclear. Germline-derived CDR1 and CDR2 are WNHNN and SYGVQD (reference sequence). Trimming cost V 0 bases and J 5 bases, with 13 bases left between them. This CDR3 is 15 amino acids long. As DNA, the CDR3 is TGCGCCAGCAGTGAGTCTTCGATATTAGGGACTGAAGCTTTCTTT. Its protein is CASSESSILGTEAFF.

This clonotype has a count of ten or more. This chain connects TRBV28 to TRBJ2-7; a weak D match, TRBD2 (6 bases). The V end lost 4 bases, the J end lost 4 bases, and 17 bases lay between the germline ends. The CDR3 covers 15 residues. Germline CDR1 MDHEN, CDR2 SYDVKM. The CDR3: CASSYSGDLPYEQYF. CDR3 bases: TGTGCCAGCAGTTATAGCGGCGACCTTCCGTACGAGCAGTACTTC.

This clonotype was seen ten or more times. CDR3 DNA sequence: TGTGCCAGCAGCCCGGACAGGTCTAGCAATCAGCCCCAGCATTTT. It codes for CASSPDRSSNQPQHF. V and J are TRBV12-3 or TRBV12-4 and TRBJ1-5; 7 bases agree with TRBD1. The CDR3 extends over 15 amino acids. The V segment lost 6 bases and the J segment 0 bases; nucleotides outside the gene matches: 5.

This clonotype was observed at least ten times. The V gene is TRBV28, the J gene TRBJ1-5, with D hard to call. Germline V gene sequence: CDR1 MDHEN, CDR2 SYDVKM. Trimming shortened V by 2 bases and J by 12 bases, and 17 bases separated the two germline ends. The CDR3 totals 14 residues. CDR3 nucleotides: TGTGCCAGCAGTTTAATCCTAGCCGTCCGGTTCCAGCATTTT. This sequence encodes CASSLILAVRFQHF.

The chain uses TRBV11-1 and TRBJ1-1; D may be TRBD1 (5 bases). The length of the CDR3 is 16 residues. CDR1 is SGHAT, CDR2 FQDESV, per germline (reference sequence). Trimming shortened V by 7 bases and J by 4 bases, and 22 bases separated the two germline ends. CDR3 residues: CASTPSTEGISTEAFF. DNA of the CDR3: TGTGCCAGCACCCCCTCCACGGAGGGGATCAGCACTGAAGCTTTCTTT.

In this sample, this clonotype turned up many times. The J gene is TRBJ1-1, the V gene TRBV10-3; unclear D gene. V gave up 0 bases and J gave up 0 bases, with 11 bases separating them. CDR1 and CDR2 from the germline V gene are ENHRY and SYGVKD. The CDR3 is made up of 16 amino acids. Here the CDR3 reads CAISESTSRMNTEAFF. The CDR3 DNA sequence: TGTGCCATCAGTGAGTCGACATCCCGGATGAACACTGAAGCTTTCTTT.

This clonotype was counted many times. CDR3 protein: CASSLDAGVRGYTF. CDR3 coding DNA: TGTGCCAGCAGCCTAGACGCGGGGGTGAGAGGCTACACCTTC. The chain has TRBV7-2 and TRBJ1-2; tentatively, D is TRBD1 (5 bases). V was clipped by 5 bases and J by 8 bases, with 18 bases between them. This CDR3 contains 14 residues. Germline CDR1 and CDR2: SGHTA and FQGNSA.